The clone carrying this T cell receptor (beta chain) appeared a single time. These data originate in a study of blood T cell repertoires in COVID-19. As for the study in general: From the United States, Italy and Spain came samples of acute and convalescent COVID-19. The cDNA or gDNA used as material had been derived from T cells, B-cell-depleted T cells, or PBMCs.

In the original workflow: Reference gene primer amplification gave nucleated cell count estimates. Profiled with immunoSEQ multiplex PCR; TCRdb holds only in-frame clones, not every one. Clonal size and the V and J genes are those of that table, whereas D and trimming came from the DNA. This table has about 170,000 clones, roughly four fifths appearing once. CDR1 is SGHNT and CDR2 is YYREEE in the germline V gene (reference sequence). The CDR3 has 15 residues. Trimming took 0 bases from V and 5 from J, leaving 14 bases between them. The sequence came from a man in his 70s with active or convalescent COVID-19. The chain recombines TRBV5-4 with TRBJ1-2; possible D gene TRBD1, 5 bases. Sequencing was carried out using peripheral blood. CDR3 nucleotides: TGTGCCAGCAGCTTGGGGTTAGACAGATTATATGGCTACACCTTC. Translated: CASSLGLDRLYGYTF.